This T cell receptor (beta chain) was obtained from a study of T cell changes during pregnancy in multiple sclerosis (dated by TCRdb to between 2017 and 2020). For context, the study as a whole: The study looked at changes in the T cell repertoire across pregnancy in women with multiple sclerosis.

Here V drops 10 bases and J drops 6 bases, and the junction holds 11 bases not matched to any gene. The CDR3, from cysteine to phenylalanine, totals 13 residues. Only CDR3 DNA is held: 39 bases, read in frame from base 1. CDR1 and CDR2 are drawn from the germline V gene: MDHEN, SYDVKM. Libraries were prepared through the immunoSEQ multiplex PCR assay. In TCRdb, the immuneACCESS table is reduced to in-frame sequences with V and J assigned. These tables do not hold every clone; where another copy was compared, an unresolved V gene accounts for under half, and the others remain unexplained. The sample table contains more than 30,000 clones; only one count was recorded for over 85% of them. Jointly, the top ten make up 0.56% of the sample. On this clone itself: The antigen this receptor binds is unknown. Per-base qualities were not stored, and no clone one base away is much larger.

Source: CD4+ T cells from peripheral blood mononuclear cells, taken before pregnancy. The receptor's source is a female donor with multiple sclerosis, enrolled in a pregnancy study. Recombination linked TRBV28 to TRBJ2-7; TRBD1 matches 8 bases in the middle. This receptor has the CDR3 CANSRQGTSEQYF. At the DNA level, the sequence is TGTGCCAACTCCAGACAGGGGACTTCCGAGCAGTACTTC.